The clone carrying this T cell receptor (beta chain) was seen a handful of times. These data are taken from a study of human T cells and chemical hapten exposure. From germline, CDR1 is MNHNY and CDR2 SVGAGI (reference sequence). This CDR3 comprises 16 residues. Trimming stripped 4 bases from V and 4 bases from J, with 17 bases between. Researchers extracted total RNA from unfractionated whole blood. TCRdb re-derived calls from the 5' RACE reads in MiXCR, one entry per CDR3 protein. Seen here are about 120,000 distinct CDR3 sequences, roughly 18% observed once, and the top ten hold 2.8%. The chain recombines TRBV6-6 with TRBJ1-5, with D perhaps matching TRBD1 (6 bases). The receptor comes from a human donor in good health. The CDR3 loop is CASSLTAGAVNQPQHF. In nucleotides, the CDR3 is TGTGCCAGCAGTTTAACTGCGGGGGCGGTAAATCAGCCCCAGCATTTT.